The 27 T cell receptor beta chains in this list originate from one sample, sequenced in a study of blood T cell repertoires in COVID-19. Measured with immunoSEQ multiplex PCR; TCRdb has only the in-frame clones, and not every one. The sample holds about 280,000 clones, roughly 85% seen once. The source material was peripheral blood. These receptors all come from a man aged 50 to 59 with active or convalescent COVID-19.

This chain joins TRBV10-2 and TRBJ2-3; unclear D gene. This CDR3 is 15 amino acids long. CDR1 WSHSY and CDR2 SAAADI come from the germline V gene. Deletions cut 3 bases from V and 10 bases from J, with 20 bases between. The CDR3: CASSDSTNPSVAQYF. The CDR3 DNA sequence: TGCGCCAGCAGTGACTCGACAAACCCGTCGGTGGCGCAGTATTTT.

This rearrangement joins TRBV5-8 to TRBJ2-3, with TRBD2 matching over 7 bases. The V gene's germline CDR1 is SGHTS and CDR2 YDEGEE. V shed 0 bases, J shed 2 bases, and the junction held 6 bases outside the gene matches. The CDR3 runs to 16 residues. Written as DNA, the CDR3 is TGTGCCAGCAGCTTGGAAGGGAGGGCCCCCACAGATACGCAGTATTTT. Protein: CASSLEGRAPTDTQYF. The full variable domain, in which reference TRBV5-8 and TRBJ2-3 provide the parts outside the CDR3, is EAGVTQSPTHLIKTRGQQATLRCSPISGHTSVYWYQQALGLGLQFLLWYDEGEERNRGNFPPRFSGRQFPNYSSELNVNALELEDSALYLCASSLEGRAPTDTQYFGPGTRLTVL.

The V gene is TRBV25-1, the J gene TRBJ1-1; maybe TRBD1 (6 bases). With 5 bases removed from V and 1 base from J, the gap between germline ends came to 11 bases. The CDR3 covers 14 residues. Germline CDR1 and CDR2: MGHDK and SYGVNS. The chain's CDR3 is CASSSDSPNTEAFF. The CDR3 DNA reads TGTGCCAGCAGTTCGGACAGCCCGAACACTGAAGCTTTCTTT.

The J gene is TRBJ1-5, the V gene TRBV12-3 or TRBV12-4, with D unresolved. With 4 bases removed from V and 0 bases from J, the gap between germline ends came to 4 bases. The CDR3 covers 13 residues. Here the CDR3 reads CASSYGSNQPQHF. The CDR3 DNA reads TGTGCCAGCAGTTACGGTAGCAATCAGCCCCAGCATTTT.

This clone was counted only a few times. The rearrangement uses TRBV6-5 and TRBJ1-1, with D unclear. Trimming pared 8 bases from V and 0 bases from J, leaving 7 bases between. The CDR3 covers 12 residues. Germline CDR1 is MNHEY and CDR2 is SVGAGI. In DNA, the CDR3 is TGTGCCAGCGCCAGGTTGAACACTGAAGCTTTCTTT. Its translation: CASARLNTEAFF.

V usage is TRBV11-2 and J usage is TRBJ2-1; tentatively, D is TRBD2 (6 bases). Trimming took 1 base from V and 7 from J, leaving 11 bases between them. This CDR3 has 14 amino acids. CDR1 is SGHAT and CDR2 is FQNNGV in the germline V gene. The CDR3 coding sequence is TGTGCCAGCAGCTTAGGCCCCGGGACTAATGAGCAGTTCTTC. Its protein product is CASSLGPGTNEQFF.

This chain joins TRBV4-2 and TRBJ1-2, with 8 nucleotides matching TRBD1. CDR1 and CDR2 (germline): LGHNA, YNFKEQ. J lost 4 bases, V lost 8 bases, and 3 bases had no gene match. The CDR3 runs to 12 residues. The CDR3 spells CASGDRPYGYTF. CDR3 bases: TGTGCCAGCGGGGACAGGCCCTATGGCTACACCTTC.

The rearrangement links TRBV2 to TRBJ2-7; D might be TRBD2 (5 bases). The CDR3 runs 15 residues. Germline lookup yields CDR1 SNHLY and CDR2 FYNNEI. V dropped 7 bases and J dropped 4 bases, with 20 bases sitting between them. CDR3 residues: CASTLFREGVYEQYF. The DNA for the CDR3 is TGTGCCAGCACCTTGTTTCGGGAAGGTGTATACGAGCAGTACTTC.

The chain has TRBV28 and TRBJ2-3; TRBD2 aligns across 7 bases. CDR1 and CDR2 (germline): MDHEN, SYDVKM. V lost 5 bases to trimming and J lost 6 bases; unmatched junction nucleotides: 8. The CDR3 extends over 14 amino acids. CDR3 DNA: TGTGCCAGCAGTAGGGGAGGGCCATCTGATACGCAGTATTTT. Its protein product is CASSRGGPSDTQYF. The full variable domain, its missing parts supplied by reference TRBV28 and TRBJ2-3, is DVKVTQSSRYLVKRTGEKVFLECVQDMDHENMFWYRQDPGLGLRLIYFSYDVKMKEKGDIPEGYSVSREKKERFSLILESASTNQTSMYLCASSRGGPSDTQYFGPGTRLTVL.

A few counts support this clone. V gene TRBV2 combines with J gene TRBJ2-1; 15 bases are shared with TRBD2. The CDR3 sequence is 16 residues long. In germline, CDR1 is SNHLY, CDR2 FYNNEI. The V segment lost 6 bases and the J segment 6 bases; nucleotides outside the gene matches: 6. CDR3 DNA sequence: TGTGCCAGCAGGGCCGGACTAGCGGGAGGGGTCAATGAGCAGTTCTTC. Translation gives CASRAGLAGGVNEQFF.

This clone was observed a handful of times. V is TRBV6-2 or TRBV6-3 and J is TRBJ1-5; D is unclear. The length of the CDR3 is 14 residues. Germline CDR1 MNHEY, CDR2 SVGEGT. Trimming stripped 3 bases from V and 4 bases from J, with 10 bases between. The CDR3 here is CASSYVWSNQPQHF. DNA for the CDR3: TGTGCCAGCAGTTATGTGTGGAGTAATCAGCCCCAGCATTTT.

The V and J genes are TRBV27 and TRBJ1-2; 11 bases map to TRBD1. After removal of 5 bases from V and 5 bases from J, the junction contained 16 bases not matched to a gene. The CDR3 consists of 18 residues. Per germline, CDR1 MNHEY and CDR2 SMNVEV (reference sequence). The CDR3 region is CASSPLLRGQGGRYGYTF. The CDR3 nucleotides are TGTGCCAGCAGTCCGCTACTCCGGGGACAGGGGGGGAGGTATGGCTACACCTTC.

This chain links TRBV19 with TRBJ1-2, with 9 bases matching TRBD1. Looked up from germline, CDR1 is LNHDA and CDR2 is SQIVND (reference sequence). J lost 4 bases, V lost 5 bases, and 11 bases had no gene match. The CDR3 sequence is 16 residues long. The CDR3 spells CASSSPWGQGLYGYTF. Written as DNA, the CDR3 is TGTGCCAGTAGTTCCCCCTGGGGACAGGGCCTCTATGGCTACACCTTC.

The chain is built from TRBV4-3 and TRBJ2-7; 7 positions agree with TRBD1. This CDR3 spans 14 amino acids. CDR1 is LGHNA, CDR2 YSLEER, per germline. The V segment lost 1 base and the J segment 3 bases; nucleotides outside the gene matches: 3. DNA of the CDR3: TGCGCCAGCAGCCAAGGCCAGGGGGACTACGAGCAGTACTTC. Protein sequence: CASSQGQGDYEQYF.

The CDR3 DNA sequence: TGTGCCAGCTCACCCGGGTTATCCTACAATGAGCAGTTCTTC. Translation: CASSPGLSYNEQFF. The chain combines TRBV18 with TRBJ2-1; D gene unclear. Trimming removed 3 bases at V and 1 base at J, with 7 bases between. CDR1 is KGHSH, CDR2 LQKENI, per germline. The CDR3 extends over 14 amino acids.

The rearrangement joins TRBV27 to TRBJ2-7; D is ambiguous. Germline CDR1 and CDR2: MNHEY and SMNVEV (reference sequence). The CDR3 extends over 13 amino acids. The V end was cut by 2 bases, the J end by 4 bases, with 9 bases between. DNA of the CDR3: TGTGCCAGCAGTTTAGGGCTAACATACGAGCAGTACTTC. This gives the protein CASSLGLTYEQYF.

CDR3 DNA sequence: TGTGCCAGCAGCTTAGACTACACTGAAGCTTTCTTT. Its protein product is CASSLDYTEAFF. The chain is built from TRBV7-9 and TRBJ1-1; D not certain. The CDR3 covers 12 residues. Germline assignment: CDR1 SEHNR and CDR2 FQNEAQ (reference sequence). V was clipped by 1 base and J by 3 bases, with 3 bases between them.

CDR3 loop: CASSLNLPGLSTDTQYF. DNA for the CDR3: TGTGCCAGCAGTCTTAATCTTCCGGGACTCAGCACAGATACGCAGTATTTT. The gene calls are TRBV28 and TRBJ2-3; TRBD2 might be the D (6 bases). The V gene's germline CDR1 is MDHEN and CDR2 SYDVKM. With 5 bases removed from V and 0 bases from J, the gap between germline ends came to 18 bases. CDR3 length: 17 residues.

The chain is built from TRBV2 and TRBJ1-1; D not resolved. The CDR3 is made up of 14 amino acids. CDR1 is SNHLY and CDR2 is FYNNEI in the germline V gene. Between the trimmed V and J ends, which lost 5 bases and 2 bases, there was a span of 12 bases. This CDR3 is CASSSPVRNTEAFF. In DNA, the CDR3 is TGTGCCAGCAGTTCACCAGTAAGAAACACTGAAGCTTTCTTT.

The chain has TRBV11-2 and TRBJ2-7; 14 bases align to TRBD2. This CDR3 comprises 16 residues. Germline loops: CDR1 SGHAT, CDR2 FQNNGV. The ends lost 0 bases at V and 6 bases at J; junction bases unmatched: 4. As DNA, the CDR3 is TGTGCCAGCAGCTTAGATGGGACTAGCGGGAGAATCGAGCAGTACTTC. As protein: CASSLDGTSGRIEQYF.

The rearrangement links TRBV11-3 to TRBJ2-1; 10 bases are shared with TRBD1. V gave up 5 bases and J gave up 3 bases; unmatched junction bases: 1. Germline lookup yields CDR1 SGHNT and CDR2 YENEEA. This CDR3 has 14 residues. CDR3 residues: CASSRDRGYNEQFF. CDR3 nucleotide sequence: TGTGCCAGCAGCCGGGACAGGGGCTACAATGAGCAGTTCTTC. The full variable domain, completed using reference TRBV11-3 and TRBJ2-1, is EAGVVQSPRYKIIEKKQPVAFWCNPISGHNTLYWYLQNLGQGPELLIRYENEEAVDDSQLPKDRFSAERLKGVDSTLKIQPAELGDSAVYLCASSRDRGYNEQFFGPGTRLTVL.

The rearrangement links TRBV18 to TRBJ2-3, with 13 bases identical to TRBD2. V was pared by 4 bases and J by 0 bases, with 4 bases of the junction left unmatched. Germline CDR1 is KGHSH and CDR2 is LQKENI. This CDR3 contains 17 residues. CDR3 in DNA: TGTGCCAGCTCACAGGGACTAGCGGGATCAAGCACAGATACGCAGTATTTT. This sequence encodes CASSQGLAGSSTDTQYF.

The chain carries TRBV18 and TRBJ1-4, with D maybe TRBD1 (5 bases). This CDR3 contains 15 residues. The germline gives CDR1 KGHSH, CDR2 LQKENI. The germline V and J ends were trimmed by 4 bases and 5 bases, with 14 bases remaining between them. CDR3 nucleotides: TGTGCCAGCTCACTCCAGGACACTCCAAATGAAAAACTGTTTTTT. Its translation: CASSLQDTPNEKLFF.

The chain combines TRBV18 with TRBJ2-1; the match to TRBD2 covers 11 bases. The CDR3 is 18 residues long. The J segment lost 5 bases and the V segment lost 6 bases, leaving 15 bases of the junction unmatched. From germline, CDR1 is KGHSH and CDR2 LQKENI. The CDR3 DNA reads as TGTGCCAGCTCGGATAGCGGGAGGGCCCCCATCCTCAACAATGAGCAGTTCTTC. Translating it yields CASSDSGRAPILNNEQFF. Full variable domain (remainder filled in from reference TRBV18 and TRBJ2-1): NAGVMQNPRHLVRRRGQEARLRCSPMKGHSHVYWYRQLPEEGLKFMVYLQKENIIDESGMPKERFSAEFPKEGPSILRIQQVVRGDSAAYFCASSDSGRAPILNNEQFFGPGTRLTVL.

V gene TRBV6-5 combines with J gene TRBJ1-2; D may be TRBD1 (6 bases). The CDR3 is made up of 15 amino acids. The V end was cut by 5 bases, the J end by 5 bases, with 18 bases between. Germline values: CDR1 MNHEY, CDR2 SVGAGI. CDR3 in amino acids: CASSPGQQRWYGYTF. The CDR3, as DNA: TGTGCCAGCAGTCCCGGACAGCAACGTTGGTATGGCTACACCTTC.

V is TRBV11-2 and J is TRBJ1-1; perhaps TRBD1 as D (5 bases). This CDR3 contains 14 residues. V lost 2 bases and J 6 bases, leaving 13 bases between the germline ends. Germline V gives CDR1 SGHAT, CDR2 FQNNGV. This chain's CDR3 is CASSLTSRGAEAFF. The DNA of the CDR3 is TGTGCCAGCAGCTTAACCTCGCGGGGGGCTGAAGCTTTCTTT.

The chain links TRBV18 to TRBJ2-2; tentatively, D is TRBD1 (6 bases). CDR3 length equals 17 residues. Germline V CDR1 and CDR2: KGHSH, LQKENI. The V and J ends lost 0 bases and 5 bases respectively, with 16 bases between them. CDR3 loop: CASSPPTGRGVTGELFF. The DNA of the CDR3 is TGTGCCAGCTCACCACCCACCGGCAGGGGCGTGACCGGGGAGCTGTTTTTT.